Described below is a single T cell receptor beta chain sequence and its context. Within the sample, other DNA sequences also encode this same CDR3. This record belongs to a study of blood T cell repertoires in COVID-19. Background on the study: The United States, Italy and Spain were the sources of the acute and convalescent COVID-19 samples. T cells, B-cell-depleted T cells, or PBMCs provided the cDNA or gDNA that served as material.

The repertoire was sequenced with immunoSEQ multiplex PCR; TCRdb's copy has only in-frame clones and lacks some. The profile shows fewer than 350,000 clones, approximately 91% of them singletons. The CDR3 runs to 16 residues. V gave up 0 bases and J gave up 0 bases; unmatched junction bases: 2. In germline, CDR1 is MNHEY, CDR2 SVGEGT. This chain joins TRBV6-2 or TRBV6-3 and TRBJ2-7, with TRBD2 matching over 10 bases. Sequencing used PBMCs or T cells enriched from blood (not recorded which). This clonotype was obtained from a woman aged 40-49 years with acute COVID-19. CDR3 bases: TGTGCCAGCAGTTACTCGGCTAGCGGGAGCTCCTACGAGCAGTACTTC. Translated: CASSYSASGSSYEQYF.